This T cell receptor beta chain was sequenced for a study of beta chain features in type 1 diabetes (dated 2018 in TCRdb). At the level of the whole study: Mean age, gender distribution, total cell number and subset yield were not different between patients and healthy donors. A total of roughly 100 million sorted cells were examined across all samples, and the number of cells per subset was strongly correlated with RNA yield. The study compared TCRB repertoires of sorted circulating CD4+ T cell subsets between recently diagnosed type 1 diabetes patients and matched healthy donors. Whereas all 30 or so donors provided naive and central memory subsets, regulatory and stem cell-like memory subsets were isolated from just 8 patients and about 8 healthy donors. The research as a whole found: PCR may preferentially amplify shorter templates, but because patient and control samples were amplified and corrected together, any resulting skew would affect both groups equally. Naive, central memory and regulatory TCRB repertoires appeared to be more similar among patients than among healthy donors. Because cDNA was sequenced instead of genomic DNA, activated cells with high expression could be over-represented, although the groups did not differ in activation or CD3 levels. Because small numbers of individuals were included in the HLA sub-analyses, any influence of HLA type on TCRB rearrangement was left unresolved. In all four CD4+ subsets, TCRB CDR3 length was moderately but significantly shorter in type 1 diabetes patients. At VDJ recombination sites, patients with type 1 diabetes made fewer insertions and deleted more nucleotides, a pattern implying thymic rearrangement abnormalities.

Turning to this clone: Which antigen it targets is not known. No base qualities exist here, and no much larger clone lies one base off it.

A single peripheral blood draw of approximately 120 mL on average was collected from each donor into heparinised tubes. Using a panel that included CD45RO, CCR7, CD25, CD127, CD95 and CD27, naive, central memory, regulatory and stem cell-like memory CD4+ T cells were sorted on a BD FACSAria II. All sorted populations exceeded 95% purity. PBMCs were separated immediately by Lymphoprep density gradient centrifugation and were stained directly, without being cultured. To minimize batch effects, samples were stained and sorted in pairs, one healthy donor with one patient per experiment. The entire amount of isolated RNA was reverse transcribed using the High Capacity cDNA Reverse Transcription Kit, so the sequenced TCRB transcripts were expressed ones. Naive, central memory and regulatory T cell samples underwent deep immunoSEQ sequencing, averaging around 4 million total reads per sample. After sorted cells were lysed in RLT buffer, RNA was extracted with DNase-treated RNeasy Micro or Mini kits, with the choice depending on cell number. To prevent cross-contamination, each cell subset was processed individually, whereas patient and healthy donor samples were processed jointly. TCRB sequences were amplified from cDNA with the immunoSEQ multiplex PCR, producing 87-bp fragments spanning the CDR3 region. The amplicons were sequenced using the Illumina HiSeq platform. The original pipeline was this. PCR bias was corrected computationally using synthetic template baselines, and reads within Hamming distance 2 were collapsed, with unmergeable singletons discarded. Reads were aligned against IMGT so that V, D and J genes, CDR3 length and insertions or deletions at six rearrangement sites could be assigned. Within each subset, clonotype counts were normalized to the number of sorted cells before true diversity and Gini coefficients were calculated with the tcR R package. The overlap coefficient, calculated on TCRB nucleotide sequences, was used to quantify repertoire sharing. Out-of-frame TCRB sequences from naive cells were analyzed as a proxy for the pre-selection repertoire. TCRdb took over this immuneACCESS table, retaining in-frame rearrangements with V and J assigned. Such tables are incomplete; in checked studies, under half of the missing clones stem from an unresolved V gene, and the remainder is unexplained. From that table come the V and J calls and clone size; the DNA was used to work out D and trimming. This sample is represented by about 360,000 clones; 10% to 15% of them were singletons. Under 0.02% of the sample lies in the top ten.

From the cysteine through the phenylalanine, the CDR3 covers 14 amino acids. Only CDR3 DNA is held: 42 bases, read in frame from base 1. Trimming takes 0 bases from V and 11 bases from J, and the germline ends sit 17 bases apart. Per the germline V gene (reference sequence), SGHNT is the CDR1 and YYREEE is the CDR2. The sequence is built from TRBV5-4 and TRBJ1-1; the D gene is not confidently resolved. The receptor was isolated from a man between 18 and 29 years old in good health. What was sequenced was naive CD4+ T cells from blood. This specimen's cell subset or site label, per the study, means: true naive CD4+ T cells. The CDR3 has the sequence CASSLVVGRGLAFF. In nucleotides, the sequence is TGTGCCAGCAGCTTGGTAGTAGGCCGGGGTTTGGCTTTCTTT.